A selection of T cell receptor beta chains follows, all from one sample in a study of patients and donors after allogeneic stem cell transplantation. One entry per CDR3 protein, called by TCRdb with MiXCR from the RT-PCR reads. Among about 110,000 distinct CDR3 sequences listed, around 38% were seen once. What was sequenced was blood, either unsorted or a sorted T cell fraction (not recorded which). The origin of the receptors is a human donor who was either an allogeneic HSCT recipient or a stem cell or donor lymphocyte infusion donor (not recorded which). It is not recorded whose cells these are; they may come from a transplant donor. Each CDR3 is given with its conserved first and last residue. D genes are given only for firm matches. For some rows the clone size is stated as once, few or many, or as a class when expanded; others skip it.

D gene	V gene	clone size	J gene	CDR3 protein	CDR3 DNA
NA	TRBV7-2	NA	TRBJ1-3	CASSLTSRGNTIYF	TGTGCCAGCAGCTTAACCTCTAGAGGAAACACCATATATTTT
NA	TRBV14	few	TRBJ2-1	CASSQSGLEQFF	TGTGCCAGCAGCCAGAGCGGTCTTGAGCAGTTCTTC
NA	TRBV5-1	few	TRBJ1-4	CASSLYSQNEKLFF	TGCGCCAGCAGCTTGTACAGCCAGAATGAAAAACTGTTTTTT
TRBD2	TRBV24-1	few	TRBJ2-5	CATSGLAPQETQYF	TGTGCCACCAGTGGACTAGCGCCACAAGAGACCCAGTACTTC
NA	TRBV6-5	many	TRBJ2-7	CASSYAGYEQYF	TGTGCCAGCAGTTACGCCGGATACGAGCAGTACTTC
NA	TRBV20-1	few	TRBJ2-7	CSVGSPTYEQYF	TGCAGTGTAGGTAGCCCCACCTACGAGCAGTACTTC
NA	TRBV12-3/TRBV12-4	few	TRBJ2-7	CASRPQRGLSHEQYF	TGTGCCAGCAGACCCCAAAGGGGACTTTCCCACGAGCAGTACTTC
TRBD1	TRBV29-1	NA	TRBJ1-1	CSVRGTVNTEAFF	TGCAGCGTTAGAGGGACAGTGAACACTGAAGCTTTCTTT
TRBD2	TRBV27	NA	TRBJ2-1	CASSPLGGGPYEQFF	TGTGCCAGCAGTCCCCTCGGGGGAGGGCCCTATGAGCAGTTCTTC
NA	TRBV10-3	few	TRBJ1-2	CAISPLIPWGTVPYGYTF	TGTGCCATCAGCCCATTGATCCCATGGGGGACGGTCCCTTATGGCTACACCTTC
NA	TRBV24-1	once	TRBJ2-7	CATGTTYEQYF	TGTGCCACCGGGACAACTTACGAGCAGTACTTC
NA	TRBV7-2	NA	TRBJ1-2	CASSLVQEIDGYTF	TGTGCCAGCAGCTTAGTCCAGGAAATCGATGGCTACACCTTC
NA	TRBV28	few	TRBJ1-2	CASTRRVLGGYTF	TGTGCCAGCACCCGCCGGGTTCTCGGCGGCTACACCTTC
TRBD1	TRBV7-9	few	TRBJ1-5	CASSPGTGRNQPQHF	TGTGCCAGCAGCCCCGGGACAGGGCGGAATCAGCCCCAGCATTTT
NA	TRBV5-1	few	TRBJ1-1	CASSLGGFYTEAFF	TGCGCCAGCAGCCTAGGAGGTTTTTACACTGAAGCTTTCTTT
NA	TRBV12-3/TRBV12-4	few	TRBJ1-3	CASSFSGAPGNTIYF	TGTGCCAGCAGTTTCTCGGGGGCCCCTGGAAACACCATATATTTT
NA	TRBV7-9	NA	TRBJ1-6	CASSVGGRSPLHF	TGTGCCAGCAGCGTAGGGGGTAGATCACCCCTCCACTTT
NA	TRBV27	NA	TRBJ2-7	CASSLRRVGSYEQYF	TGTGCCAGCAGTTTACGCAGGGTGGGGTCCTACGAGCAGTACTTC
NA	TRBV28	NA	TRBJ2-7	CASSPGTLAQYF	TGTGCCAGCAGTCCCGGGACACTTGCGCAGTACTTC
TRBD1	TRBV20-1	few	TRBJ1-1	CSANYGQVNTEAFF	TGCAGTGCTAACTACGGACAGGTAAACACTGAAGCTTTCTTT
NA	TRBV20-1	NA	TRBJ2-2	CSARDPDYTGELFF	TGCAGTGCTAGAGATCCCGACTACACCGGGGAGCTGTTTTTT
TRBD1	TRBV12-3/TRBV12-4	few	TRBJ1-5	CASSLRGLGNQPQHF	TGTGCCAGCAGTTTAAGGGGGCTTGGCAATCAGCCCCAGCATTTT
NA	TRBV5-6	few	TRBJ2-7	CASSPRQVRSYEQYF	TGTGCCAGCAGCCCCAGACAGGTCCGATCCTACGAGCAGTACTTC
NA	TRBV12-3/TRBV12-4	many	TRBJ2-7	CASSTSYEQYF	TGCGCCAGCAGCACCAGCTACGAGCAGTACTTC
NA	TRBV28	NA	TRBJ1-5	CASSVLGAINQPQHF	TGTGCCAGCAGCGTACTAGGAGCCATCAATCAGCCCCAGCATTTT
NA	TRBV5-1	NA	TRBJ2-3	CATGSSTDTQYF	TGCGCCACCGGGTCTAGCACAGATACGCAGTATTTT
TRBD2	TRBV20-1	few	TRBJ2-3	CSAGGGSTDTQYF	TGCAGTGCCGGGGGGGGTTCGACAGATACGCAGTATTTT
NA	TRBV24-1	NA	TRBJ2-1	CATSDAPGRLFF	TGTGCCACCAGTGATGCTCCTGGACGTCTGTTCTTC
NA	TRBV10-3	NA	TRBJ2-7	CAIGQTVLTPSYEQYF	TGTGCCATCGGCCAGACAGTCCTTACCCCCTCCTACGAGCAGTACTTC
NA	TRBV7-2	NA	TRBJ1-4	CASSQRWPGFDEKLFF	TGTGCCAGCAGCCAGAGGTGGCCCGGGTTCGATGAAAAACTGTTTTTT
NA	TRBV7-9	NA	TRBJ2-7	CASSFYYEQYF	TGTGCCAGCAGCTTCTACTACGAGCAGTACTTC
NA	TRBV30	NA	TRBJ1-5	CAWSGGSNQPQHF	TGTGCCTGGAGTGGAGGGAGCAATCAGCCCCAGCATTTT
NA	TRBV28	NA	TRBJ1-6	CASSLVPVSASVRPLHF	TGTGCCAGCAGTTTAGTGCCCGTTTCGGCCTCGGTGCGACCCCTCCACTTT
TRBD2	TRBV7-2	NA	TRBJ2-3	CASSLRGGDTQYF	TGTGCCAGCAGCTTACGGGGAGGGGATACGCAGTATTTT
NA	TRBV28	NA	TRBJ2-1	CASSSTLGWMGEQFF	TGTGCCAGCAGTTCGACGCTAGGTTGGATGGGTGAGCAGTTCTTC
TRBD1	TRBV6-6	NA	TRBJ1-2	CASSQQGDYGYTF	TGTGCCAGCAGTCAACAGGGGGACTATGGCTACACCTTC
NA	TRBV7-9	few	TRBJ2-2	CASSQDFLGELFF	TGTGCCAGCAGCCAGGACTTCCTCGGGGAGCTGTTTTTT
NA	TRBV2	NA	TRBJ2-7	CASSEGLGLQARRQYF	TGTGCCAGCAGTGAAGGGCTGGGGCTACAGGCGCGTCGGCAGTACTTC
TRBD1	TRBV20-1	NA	TRBJ1-5	CSATGQGPNQPQHF	TGCAGTGCAACAGGACAGGGCCCCAATCAGCCCCAGCATTTT
NA	TRBV12-3/TRBV12-4	NA	TRBJ2-7	CASSLYQGVAYEQYF	TGTGCCAGCAGTTTATATCAGGGAGTTGCCTACGAGCAGTACTTC
NA	TRBV5-1	NA	TRBJ2-4	CASSLERGNIQYF	TGCGCCAGCAGCTTGGAACGTGGGAACATTCAGTACTTC
NA	TRBV5-5	few	TRBJ1-4	CASSLVLNTGEKLFF	TGTGCCAGCAGCTTGGTGCTCAATACGGGGGAAAAACTGTTTTTT
TRBD1	TRBV20-1	few	TRBJ1-6	CSASLSFSRGGNSPLHF	TGCAGTGCTAGTCTCTCTTTCTCCCGAGGGGGCAATTCACCCCTCCACTTT